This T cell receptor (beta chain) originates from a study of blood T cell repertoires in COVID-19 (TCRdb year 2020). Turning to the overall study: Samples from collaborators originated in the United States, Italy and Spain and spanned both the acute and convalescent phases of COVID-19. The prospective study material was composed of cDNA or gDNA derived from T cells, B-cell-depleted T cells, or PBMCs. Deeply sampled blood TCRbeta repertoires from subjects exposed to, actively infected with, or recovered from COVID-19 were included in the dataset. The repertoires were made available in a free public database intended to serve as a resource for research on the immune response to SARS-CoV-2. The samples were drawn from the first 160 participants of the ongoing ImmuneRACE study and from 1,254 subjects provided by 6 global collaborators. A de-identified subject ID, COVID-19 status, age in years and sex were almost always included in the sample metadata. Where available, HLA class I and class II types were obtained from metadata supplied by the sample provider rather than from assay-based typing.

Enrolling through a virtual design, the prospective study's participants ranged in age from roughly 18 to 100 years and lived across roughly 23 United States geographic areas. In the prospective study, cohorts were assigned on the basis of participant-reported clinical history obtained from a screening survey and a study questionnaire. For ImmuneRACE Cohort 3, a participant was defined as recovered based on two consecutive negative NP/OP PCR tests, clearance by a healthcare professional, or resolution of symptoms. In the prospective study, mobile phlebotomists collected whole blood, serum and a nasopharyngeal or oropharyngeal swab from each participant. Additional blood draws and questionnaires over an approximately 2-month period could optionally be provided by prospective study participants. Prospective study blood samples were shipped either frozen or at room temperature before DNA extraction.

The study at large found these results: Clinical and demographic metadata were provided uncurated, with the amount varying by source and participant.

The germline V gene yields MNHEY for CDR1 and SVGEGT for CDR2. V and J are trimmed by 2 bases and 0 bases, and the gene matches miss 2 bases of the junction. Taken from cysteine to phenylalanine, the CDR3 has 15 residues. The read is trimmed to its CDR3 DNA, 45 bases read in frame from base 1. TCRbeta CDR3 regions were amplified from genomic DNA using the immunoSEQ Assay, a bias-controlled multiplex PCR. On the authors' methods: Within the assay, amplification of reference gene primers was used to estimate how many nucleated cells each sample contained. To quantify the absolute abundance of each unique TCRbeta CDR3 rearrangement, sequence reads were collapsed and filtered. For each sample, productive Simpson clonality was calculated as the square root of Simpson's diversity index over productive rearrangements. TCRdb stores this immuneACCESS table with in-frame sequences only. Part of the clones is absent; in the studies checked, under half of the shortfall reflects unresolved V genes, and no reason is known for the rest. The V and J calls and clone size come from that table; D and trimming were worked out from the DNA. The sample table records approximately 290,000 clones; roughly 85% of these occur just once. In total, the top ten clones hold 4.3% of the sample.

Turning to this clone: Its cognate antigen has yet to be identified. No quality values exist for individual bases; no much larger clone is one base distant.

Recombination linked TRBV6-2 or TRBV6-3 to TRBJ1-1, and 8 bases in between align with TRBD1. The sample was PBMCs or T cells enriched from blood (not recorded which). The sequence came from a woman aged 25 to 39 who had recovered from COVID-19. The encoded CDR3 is CASSYGQGMNTEAFF. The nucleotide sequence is TGTGCCAGCAGTTACGGACAGGGTATGAACACTGAAGCTTTCTTT.